The 10 T cell receptor beta chains below all came from one sample that was sequenced in a study of blood T cell repertoires in COVID-19 (TCRdb year 2020). The method was the immunoSEQ multiplex PCR assay. Here the immuneACCESS table is served through TCRdb, limited to in-frame sequences with V and J called. Missing clones are a known gap in these copies; in checked studies unresolved V genes cover under half, and the rest lacks a known reason. The table for this sample lists tens of thousands of clones; 80% to 90% of them were counted only once. The ten biggest clones cover around 30% of the sample. Sequencing used peripheral blood. These receptors were taken from an elderly woman with COVID-19, enrolled during active disease.

By share, this clone counts as medium-sized. CDR3 loop: CASSPGQKNSPLHF. DNA of the CDR3: TGTGCCAGCAGTCCAGGACAGAAGAATTCACCCCTCCACTTT. This chain joins TRBV6-5 and TRBJ1-6, with D perhaps matching TRBD1 (6 bases). V lost 5 bases, J lost 7 bases, and 12 bases lay in between. The germline V gene has CDR1 MNHEY and CDR2 SVGAGI. The CDR3 runs to 14 residues.

The V gene is TRBV6-2 or TRBV6-3, the J gene TRBJ1-1, with D tentatively TRBD1 (5 bases). Germline V gene lookup returns CDR1 MNHEY and CDR2 SVGEGT. V lost 6 bases and J lost 0, with 17 bases in between. This CDR3 spans 16 amino acids. The CDR3 loop reads CASSDRQTIMNTEAFF. The CDR3 DNA is TGTGCCAGCAGCGACAGACAGACGATCATGAACACTGAAGCTTTCTTT.

The chain joins TRBV19 to TRBJ1-5; maybe TRBD1 (5 bases). V lost 4 bases and J 4 bases, leaving 8 bases between the germline ends. Germline V gene sequence: CDR1 LNHDA, CDR2 SQIVND (reference sequence). The length of the CDR3 is 13 residues. CDR3 region: CASSTDTNQPQHF. The CDR3 nucleotides are TGTGCCAGTAGTACGGACACGAATCAGCCCCAGCATTTT.

The chain joins TRBV3-1 (or the pseudogene TRBV3-2) to TRBJ1-2; TRBD1 aligns across 8 bases. Germline V gene data show CDR1 as LGHDT and CDR2 as YNNKEL (reference sequence). The CDR3 extends over 15 amino acids. The V and J ends lost 2 bases and 7 bases, in that order; junction bases with no gene match: 9. Here the CDR3 DNA reads TGTGCCAGCAGCCAAAATCCGGACAGGGTTGGTGGCTACACCTTC. Encoded protein: CASSQNPDRVGGYTF.

V is TRBV5-8 and J is TRBJ2-5; the D gene is possibly TRBD1 (5 bases). From germline, CDR1 is SGHTS and CDR2 YDEGEE. V lost 1 base and J lost 5, with 12 bases in between. The CDR3 consists of 14 residues. This chain's CDR3 is CASSLWAAGETQYF. The CDR3 nucleotides read TGTGCCAGCAGCTTGTGGGCCGCAGGGGAGACCCAGTACTTC.

The chain is built from TRBV6-2 or TRBV6-3 and TRBJ2-7; 7 nucleotides agree with TRBD2. V trimming: 0 bases; J trimming: 1 base; junction bases outside the gene matches: 6. The CDR3 extends over 16 amino acids. Germline CDR1 is MNHEY and CDR2 is SVGEGT. CDR3 DNA: TGTGCCAGCAGTTACTCGGGAGCGGGGCCTTCCTACGAGCAGTACTTC. This gives the protein CASSYSGAGPSYEQYF.

With respect to this clone: Additional DNA sequences in this sample encode the identical CDR3. The CDR3: CASSPRGGVTGELFF. In DNA, the CDR3 is TGTGCCAGCAGCCCTCGAGGCGGGGTCACCGGGGAGCTGTTTTTT. This sequence joins TRBV14 and TRBJ2-2; tentative D call: TRBD2 (6 bases). V lost 4 bases, J lost 4 bases, and 13 bases lay in between. The length of the CDR3 is 15 residues. CDR1 SGHDN and CDR2 FVKESK come from the germline V gene.

This rearrangement joins TRBV6-4 to TRBJ1-3; D is perhaps TRBD1 (5 bases). Germline-derived CDR1 and CDR2 are MRHNA and SNTAGT. The CDR3 contains 15 residues. V was pared by 8 bases and J by 1 base, with 15 bases between. The CDR3 loop is CASLLQGKSGNTIYF. The DNA of the CDR3 is TGTGCCAGCCTTCTTCAGGGTAAGTCTGGAAACACCATATATTTT.

The rearrangement uses TRBV11-2 and TRBJ1-2; the D gene is possibly TRBD1 (5 bases). The ends were cut back, 0 bases at V and 8 bases at J, with 13 bases in the middle. Germline V gene sequence: CDR1 SGHAT, CDR2 FQNNGV. The CDR3 has 14 amino acids. The CDR3 reads CASSLDSGVRGYTF. CDR3 nucleotide sequence: TGTGCCAGCAGCTTAGATTCGGGGGTACGCGGCTACACCTTC.

The chain carries TRBV5-6 and TRBJ1-2; 10 positions agree with TRBD1. The CDR3 loop spans 16 amino acids. CDR1 SGHDT and CDR2 YYEEEE come from the germline V gene. The junction had 10 bases not matched to a gene; V was cut back by 4 bases and J by 4 bases. The CDR3 region has the DNA TGTGCCAGCAGCCCCAGGACAGGGGGTTATCTCTATGGCTACACCTTC. This gives the protein CASSPRTGGYLYGYTF.